What follows is one T cell receptor beta chain and its context. No antigen is known for it. This entry comes from a study of OX40 agonist ivuxolimab in advanced cancers. The overall study: Ivuxolimab, an antibody acting as an agonist of OX40 (CD134), was used to treat patients.

Clones were sequenced by immunoSEQ multiplex PCR, and TCRdb holds only the in-frame ones, with some missing. The sample yields around 60,000 clones, 70% to 80% seen once. CDR1 is SGHTS and CDR2 is YDEGEE in the germline V gene. The CDR3 runs to 13 residues. The ends were cut back, 2 bases at V and 1 base at J, with 7 bases in the middle. General study results and limits: Doses of 0.1 to 3.0 mg/kg were accompanied by clonal expansion of CD4+ and CD8+ blood T cells by week 6.

The gene calls are TRBV5-8 and TRBJ2-7; D may be TRBD1 (5 bases). The specimen was CD4+ or CD8+ T cells sorted from blood, collected in a trial of the OX40 agonist ivuxolimab. This TCR came from an adult with an advanced solid tumor such as melanoma, head and neck, liver or kidney cancer. The CDR3 spells CASSFQGSYEQYF. CDR3 coding DNA: TGTGCCAGCAGCTTCCAGGGTTCCTACGAGCAGTACTTC.